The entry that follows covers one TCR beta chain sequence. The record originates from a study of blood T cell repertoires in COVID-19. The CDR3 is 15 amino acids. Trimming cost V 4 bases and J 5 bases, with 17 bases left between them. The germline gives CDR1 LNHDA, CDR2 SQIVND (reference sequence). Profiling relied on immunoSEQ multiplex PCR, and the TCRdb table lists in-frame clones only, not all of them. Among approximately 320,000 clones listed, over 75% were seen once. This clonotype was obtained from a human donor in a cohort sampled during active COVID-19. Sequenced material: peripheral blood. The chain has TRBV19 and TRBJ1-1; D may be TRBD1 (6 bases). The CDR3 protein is CASSRYRERGTEAFF. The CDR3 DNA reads TGTGCCAGTAGTAGATACAGGGAGAGGGGGACTGAAGCTTTCTTT.